The 27 T cell receptor beta chains below all came from one sample that was sequenced in a study of Graves' ophthalmopathy and Graves' hyperthyroidism. Using RNA transcripts, the TCR beta CDR3 regions were amplified. RT-PCR with HTBI primers came first, then second-round multiplex PCR. TCRdb re-called the multiplex PCR reads with MiXCR, one entry per CDR3 protein. The profile shows hundreds of thousands of distinct CDR3 sequences, around 20% of them singletons. The specimen was peripheral blood. These receptors all stem from a woman younger than 35 with stable Graves' hyperthyroidism.

V gene TRBV24-1 combines with J gene TRBJ2-5; D unresolved. The CDR3 covers 12 residues. V lost 3 bases and J lost 1, with 2 bases in between. Germline loops: CDR1 KGHDR, CDR2 SFDVKD. The CDR3 DNA follows: TGTGCCACCAGTGATGGCCAAGAGACCCAGTACTTC. This codes for CATSDGQETQYF.

This clonotype was seen ten or more times. The chain employs TRBV27 and TRBJ2-2; D call uncertain. Trimming took off 11 bases at V and 5 bases at J, with 9 bases between the two ends. The CDR3 totals 11 residues. Germline CDR1 reads MNHEY; CDR2 reads SMNVEV (reference sequence). The CDR3, as DNA: TGTGCCCGCCGAGGAACCGGGGAGCTGTTTTTT. This translates into CARRGTGELFF.

This clonotype was seen ten or more times. Relative to the germline gene, one junction end is altered; a read error may explain this. The genes are TRBV29-1 and TRBJ1-1; D is undetermined. Germline V gives CDR1 SQVTM, CDR2 ANQGSEA. CDR3 length equals 15 residues. The CDR3 region has the DNA TGCAGCGTTGAACCATCGGGGTCCGCGGGAACTGGAGCTTTCTTT. Its translation: CSVEPSGSAGTGAFF.

This clonotype was counted at least ten times. The chain recombines TRBV29-1 with TRBJ2-7; the D gene is possibly TRBD2 (5 bases). Germline V gene data show CDR1 as SQVTM and CDR2 as ANQGSEA. The CDR3 covers 13 residues. V lost 7 bases, J lost 3 bases, and 16 bases lay in between. The CDR3 nucleotides are TGCAGCGCCTCCCTCGGACTTGTCTACGAGCAGTACTTC. As protein: CSASLGLVYEQYF.

This clonotype was detected ten times or more. J is TRBJ2-4 and V is TRBV12-3 or TRBV12-4; D remains unclear. Trimming removed 7 bases at V and 9 bases at J, with 13 bases between. The CDR3 loop spans 12 amino acids. Written as DNA, the CDR3 is TGTGCCAGCACCCCGGATCCGGGCATTCAGTACTTC. This gives the protein CASTPDPGIQYF.

This clonotype was recorded many times. The chain couples TRBV29-1 to TRBJ1-1; D gene ambiguous. V lost 4 bases and J lost 0, with 6 bases in between. The CDR3 is made up of 12 amino acids. In germline, CDR1 is SQVTM, CDR2 ANQGSEA. CDR3 amino acids: CSVGSVNTEAFF. Here the CDR3 DNA reads TGCAGCGTTGGGTCGGTGAACACTGAAGCTTTCTTT.

This clonotype has a count of ten or more. The gene calls are TRBV7-9 and TRBJ2-5; the D gene is possibly TRBD2 (5 bases). From germline, CDR1 is SEHNR and CDR2 FQNEAQ (reference sequence). The CDR3 is 16 residues long. Trimming took 5 bases from V and 5 from J, leaving 21 bases between them. Here the CDR3 DNA reads TGTGCCAGCAGCCCAAAGGCCGCGAAGCGGCGGGAGACCCAGTACTTC. It translates to CASSPKAAKRRETQYF.

This clonotype was detected a few times. The chain carries TRBV11-1 and TRBJ2-1; 8 nucleotides align to TRBD2. V was clipped by 2 bases and J by 5 bases; unmatched bases: 2. The CDR3 totals 14 residues. Germline assignment: CDR1 SGHAT and CDR2 FQDESV (reference sequence). CDR3 coding DNA: TGTGCCAGCAGCTTACTAGCGGGCGACAATGAGCAGTTCTTC. Translated, it gives CASSLLAGDNEQFF.

The chain has TRBV30 and TRBJ2-7; D is uncertain. The V and J ends lost 3 bases and 5 bases respectively, with 8 bases between them. CDR1 and CDR2 from the germline V gene are GTSNPN and SVGIG (reference sequence). The CDR3 extends over 11 amino acids. The DNA of the CDR3 is TGTGCCTGGAGCCTTAGTCACGAGCAGTACTTC. This sequence encodes CAWSLSHEQYF. The full variable domain, with the rest looked up from reference TRBV30 and TRBJ2-7, is SQTIHQWPATLVQPVGSPLSLECTVEGTSNPNLYWYRQAAGRGLQLLFYSVGIGQISSEVPQNLSASRPQDRQFILSSKKLLLSDSGFYLCAWSLSHEQYFGPGTRLTVT.

A note on this clonotype: Just one base apart from a much larger clone, this may be a read error. This rearrangement joins TRBV5-1 to TRBJ2-7; 7 nucleotides line up with TRBD2. CDR1 and CDR2 (germline): SGHRS, YFSETQ. The CDR3 covers 15 residues. This chain's CDR3 is CASSPGGRIIDELYF. The CDR3, as DNA: TGCGCCAGCAGCCCTGGCGGGAGAATCATCGACGAGCTGTACTTC. The variable domain in full, completed from reference TRBV5-1 and TRBJ2-7, reads KAGVTQTPRYLIKTRGQQVTLSCSPISGHRSVSWYQQTPGQGLQFLFEYFSETQRNKGNFPGRFSGRQFSNSRSEMNVSTLELGDSALYLCASSPGGRIIDELYFGPGTRLTVT.

This clonotype was picked up many times. V is TRBV5-1 and J is TRBJ1-6; TRBD1 matches 7 bases. Trimming cost V 8 bases and J 9 bases; bases outside gene matches: 14. The CDR3 length is 15 residues. Germline lookup yields CDR1 SGHRS and CDR2 YFSETQ. Written as DNA, the CDR3 is TGCGCCAGGACTGAACAGGGGCCAAATTGTTCACCCCTCCACTTT. It encodes CARTEQGPNCSPLHF.

The gene calls are TRBV27 and TRBJ1-2; D gene uncertain. V was shortened by 2 bases and J by 0 bases, with 13 bases between the two germline ends. The CDR3 runs 16 residues. The germline V gene encodes CDR1 MNHEY and CDR2 SMNVEV (reference sequence). CDR3 residues: CASSLEQSPSNYGYTF. The CDR3 DNA reads TGTGCCAGCAGTTTAGAACAGTCACCTTCTAACTATGGCTACACCTTC.

The chain joins TRBV6-2 or TRBV6-3 to TRBJ2-7; possibly TRBD1 for D (6 bases). Germline CDR1 reads MNHEY; CDR2 reads SVGEGT. The CDR3 length is 15 residues. V dropped 1 base and J dropped 3 bases, with 13 bases sitting between them. CDR3 protein: CASSYYGTHNYEQYF. The DNA for the CDR3 is TGTGCCAGCAGTTACTATGGGACACACAACTACGAGCAGTACTTC.

On this clonotype itself: No DNA is shown, since the ends of the CDR3 on it are uncertain; the CDR3 is the one TCRdb lists. The chain uses TRBV12-3 or TRBV12-4 and TRBJ2-7. The CDR3 is 13 residues long, counting both termini. The CDR3 region is CASSSSGSYDQYF.

The chain links TRBV3-1 to TRBJ2-2, with D tentatively TRBD1 or TRBD2 (5 bases each). The ends were cut back, 2 bases at V and 5 bases at J, with 12 bases in the middle. Germline V gives CDR1 LGHDT, CDR2 YNNKEL (reference sequence). The CDR3 runs 15 residues. This chain's CDR3 is CASSQFEGRTGELFF. The CDR3 DNA reads as TGTGCCAGCAGCCAATTTGAGGGACGTACCGGGGAGCTGTTTTTT.

This clonotype was observed many times. V usage is TRBV18 and J usage is TRBJ2-7; 10 positions agree with TRBD2. Germline CDR1 is KGHSH and CDR2 is LQKENI. This CDR3 comprises 15 residues. V shed 2 bases, J shed 3 bases, and the junction held 4 bases outside the gene matches. CDR3 nucleotides: TGTGCCAGCTCACCAGGGACTAGCGCCCTCTACGAGCAGTACTTC. This codes for CASSPGTSALYEQYF.

This clonotype was seen at least ten times. The V call is TRBV30, the J call TRBJ1-1; TRBD1 is a possible D gene (5 bases). Trimming left V 0 bases short and J 1 base short, with 18 bases between. Germline assignment: CDR1 GTSNPN and CDR2 SVGIG (reference sequence). This CDR3 contains 17 residues. The CDR3 bases are TGTGCCTGGAGTGTCAGCCCTAGGGGTTGGCGGAACACTGAAGCTTTCTTT. Residues: CAWSVSPRGWRNTEAFF.

The V and J genes are TRBV27 and TRBJ1-1; 7 bases fit TRBD1. Germline V gene sequence: CDR1 MNHEY, CDR2 SMNVEV (reference sequence). The V segment lost 7 bases and the J segment 7 bases; nucleotides outside the gene matches: 9. CDR3 length: 13 amino acids. In nucleotides, the CDR3 is TGTGCCAGCAAATTCGAGGGGGCAGGTGAAGCTTTCTTT. It yields the protein CASKFEGAGEAFF.

This clonotype was recorded at least ten times. The rearrangement uses TRBV24-1 and TRBJ2-2; a possible D gene is TRBD2 (5 bases). The CDR3 has 15 amino acids. CDR1 is KGHDR, CDR2 SFDVKD, per germline. The V end lost 7 bases, the J end lost 1 base, and 12 bases lay between the germline ends. CDR3 protein: CATSQGRGNTGELFF. The CDR3 nucleotides read TGTGCCACCAGCCAAGGTCGGGGGAACACCGGGGAGCTGTTTTTT.

This clonotype was counted many times. A much larger clone lies a single base off, so this may be a read error. The V call is TRBV7-2, the J call TRBJ1-1; the D is unclear. Germline V gene sequence: CDR1 SGHTA, CDR2 FQGNSA. The CDR3 extends over 13 amino acids. Trimming shortened V by 5 bases and J by 0 bases, and 7 bases separated the two germline ends. Here the CDR3 reads CASSVQMNTEAFF. The CDR3 DNA follows: TGTGCCAGCAGCGTACAGATGAACACTGAAGCTTTCTTT.

At least ten counts were recorded for this clonotype. This chain connects TRBV6-5 to TRBJ2-5; TRBD2 is a possible D gene (5 bases). Deletions cut 7 bases from V and 9 bases from J, with 18 bases between. CDR3 length: 13 amino acids. Germline values: CDR1 MNHEY, CDR2 SVGAGI. The CDR3, as DNA: TGTGCCAGCAAAACCGGACTGCTCGGGGCCCAGTACTTC. Amino acid sequence: CASKTGLLGAQYF.

This clonotype was observed many times. V is TRBV2 and J is TRBJ1-1; 7 nucleotides align to TRBD1. Per the germline V gene, CDR1 is SNHLY and CDR2 is FYNNEI. V lost 11 bases, J lost 4 bases, and 10 bases stayed unmatched. The CDR3 consists of 13 residues. The CDR3 coding sequence is TGTGCCGGAGCGACAGGGTCGGGCACTGAAGCTTTCTTT. It yields the protein CAGATGSGTEAFF.

J is TRBJ2-6 and V is TRBV12-3 or TRBV12-4, with D tentatively TRBD2 (7 bases). Trimming removed 7 bases from V and 0 bases from J, with 16 bases in between. The CDR3 contains 17 residues. The CDR3 protein is CASTPRGDYSGANVLTF. CDR3 nucleotides: TGTGCCAGCACCCCGAGGGGGGACTACTCTGGGGCCAACGTCCTGACTTTC.

This clonotype was detected a few times. In DNA form, the CDR3 reads TGCGCCAGCAGCTTGGGATGGGACGGGGACTACGAGCAGTACTTC. Its protein is CASSLGWDGDYEQYF. The rearrangement joins TRBV5-1 to TRBJ2-7; D assignment may be TRBD1 or TRBD2 (5 bases each). Germline V gene sequence: CDR1 SGHRS, CDR2 YFSETQ. The CDR3 has 15 residues. Trimming pared 0 bases from V and 3 bases from J, leaving 13 bases between.

There are many counts of this clonotype. The chain combines TRBV11-1 with TRBJ2-7; D is undetermined. Trimming cost V 1 base and J 7 bases, with 17 bases left between them. Germline assignment: CDR1 SGHAT and CDR2 FQDESV (reference sequence). This CDR3 is 15 amino acids long. CDR3 nucleotide sequence: TGTGCCAGCAGCTTAGGGCTGACAAGTCGGAGAGAGCAGTACTTC. As protein: CASSLGLTSRREQYF.

This clonotype was counted ten times or more. The V gene is TRBV4-1, the J gene TRBJ2-5, with 10 bases matching TRBD2. This CDR3 spans 16 amino acids. Trimming cost V 2 bases and J 5 bases; bases outside gene matches: 8. The V gene's germline CDR1 is MGHRA and CDR2 YSYEKL. CDR3 sequence: CASSQRTAGGSETQYF. The CDR3 bases are TGCGCCAGCAGCCAAAGAACAGCGGGAGGGTCTGAGACCCAGTACTTC.

This clonotype showed up many times. This chain links TRBV12-3 or TRBV12-4 with TRBJ2-5; possibly TRBD2 for D (6 bases). Between the trimmed V and J ends, which lost 7 bases and 7 bases, there was a span of 10 bases. The length of the CDR3 is 11 residues. The CDR3 coding sequence is TGTGCCAGCAAGATCGGGGGGACCCAGTACTTC. Encoded protein: CASKIGGTQYF.